This TCR beta chain was retrieved from a study of breast tumors, draining lymph nodes, adjacent tissues. Samples came from axillary lymph nodes draining the breast cancer. TCRdb reprocessed the multiplex PCR reads via MiXCR and lists one record per CDR3 protein. The data contain some 120,000 distinct CDR3 sequences, 20% of them seen just once; the ten biggest clones take up less than 4%. Sequenced: axillary lymph node tissue. This sequence originates from a female donor with breast cancer. Some clones in this sample may be carry-over from other donors' samples.

For the CDR3, the DNA is TGTGCCAGCAGCCGGGGTCCCGGAACCGCGGGTGAGACCCAGTACTTC. It encodes CASSRGPGTAGETQYF. This chain uses TRBV3-1 with TRBJ2-5, with a weak D call TRBD2 (5 bases). The ends were cut back, 4 bases at V and 5 bases at J, with 20 bases in the middle. This CDR3 has 16 residues. Germline CDR1 LGHDT, CDR2 YNNKEL (reference sequence).